This T cell receptor beta chain was profiled in a study of blood T cells in healthy people across ages. Germline CDR1 reads DFQATT; CDR2 reads SNEGSKA (reference sequence). The CDR3 covers 12 residues. The second PCR ran about 6 to 11 cycles with a sample-barcoded 5' primer and J-beta primers. TCRdb re-derived calls from the 5' RACE reads in MiXCR, one entry per CDR3 protein. The sample lists hundreds of thousands of distinct CDR3 sequences, around 21% seen once, with roughly 3.4% in the top ten. In regard to this clonotype: The junction does not match germline at one end; this may be a read error.

Donors were systemically healthy Caucasian individuals from Russia aged 6 to 90 years. The sample taken for sequencing was blood. The clonotype originates from a man between 65 and 79 years old in good health. The rearrangement links TRBV20-1 to TRBJ2-3, with D possibly TRBD2 on 6 matching bases. The CDR3 spells CSASDPGLLSYF. DNA for the CDR3: TGCAGTGCTAGTGACCCGGGACTCCTCTCATACTTT.